The text below deals with one T cell receptor (beta chain). Methods used by the authors: Reference gene primer amplification gave estimated nucleated cell counts. TCRdb keeps only in-frame clones here, not all; method: immunoSEQ multiplex PCR. V, J and clone size reflect that table, while D and trimming were determined from the DNA. The data contain 110,000 to 150,000 clones, 65% to 90% of them singletons. The entry originates in a study of blood T cell repertoires in COVID-19. In the study overall: Acute-phase and convalescent COVID-19 samples originated in the United States, Italy and Spain. In each case, the material was cDNA or gDNA derived from T cells, B-cell-depleted T cells, or PBMCs.

This sequence originates from a human donor in a cohort sampled during active COVID-19. What was sequenced was peripheral blood.

CDR3 in amino acids: CASSPLSQSYNEQFF. The CDR3 bases are TGTGCCAGCTCACCATTATCGCAGTCTTACAATGAGCAGTTCTTC. V usage is TRBV18 and J usage is TRBJ2-1; D uncertain. Germline lookup yields CDR1 KGHSH and CDR2 LQKENI. This CDR3 has 15 residues. Trimming removed 2 bases from V and 4 bases from J, with 12 bases in between.